This T cell receptor (beta chain) emerged from a study of blood T cell repertoires in COVID-19. The wider study: The study drew acute and convalescent COVID-19 samples from the United States, Italy and Spain. The cDNA or gDNA used as material had been derived from T cells, B-cell-depleted T cells, or PBMCs.

J lost 3 bases, V lost 4 bases, and 6 bases had no gene match. The CDR3 has 14 residues. Germline V gives CDR1 MGHRA, CDR2 YSYEKL. Original analysis: For nucleated cells, counts were estimated from reference gene primer amplification. The table came from immunoSEQ multiplex PCR; TCRdb's copy has only in-frame clones and leaves some out. That table is the source of V, J and clone size, and D and trimming were worked out from the DNA. The sample carries 95,000 to 150,000 clones, around nine tenths recorded once. The sequencing sample was made of peripheral blood. The receptor's source is a woman over 75 with acute or convalescent COVID-19. The chain employs TRBV4-1 and TRBJ2-7; 7 bases align to TRBD1. CDR3 nucleotide sequence: TGCGCCAGCAGCCTGGAAAGGGGGCTCTACGAGCAGTACTTC. Its protein is CASSLERGLYEQYF.